These 22 T cell receptor beta chains came from one sample sequenced in a study of identical twins. TCRdb redid the calling of the 5' RACE reads with MiXCR, one entry per CDR3 protein. This sample has roughly 540,000 distinct CDR3 sequences, with around 20% found just once. This same sample was also taken into another study, of T cells expressing NK-cell markers.

Sequencing was done on a sample of CD4+ T cells sorted from blood. These receptors all come from a woman aged 18-35 years in good health.

This clonotype showed up just a few times. The chain employs TRBV7-8 and TRBJ2-7, with TRBD1 as a possible D gene (8 bases). This CDR3 comprises 18 residues. V lost 3 bases, J lost 2 bases, and 23 bases lay in between. Germline V gene lookup returns CDR1 SGHVS and CDR2 FQNEAQ. CDR3: CASSFGAGGSSGAYEQYF. For the CDR3, the DNA is TGTGCCAGCAGCTTCGGGGCAGGGGGCTCTAGCGGAGCCTACGAGCAGTACTTC.

The chain couples TRBV20-1 to TRBJ2-3, with D unresolved. CDR1 DFQATT and CDR2 SNEGSKA come from the germline V gene (reference sequence). The V end was cut by 3 bases, the J end by 4 bases, with 8 bases between. The CDR3 extends over 12 amino acids. The CDR3 is CSARVMADTQYF. CDR3 DNA sequence: TGCAGTGCTAGGGTTATGGCAGATACGCAGTATTTT.

V and J are TRBV4-3 and TRBJ2-5; TRBD2 matches 8 bases. The V segment lost 1 base and the J segment 4 bases; nucleotides outside the gene matches: 5. This CDR3 comprises 15 residues. Germline loops: CDR1 LGHNA, CDR2 YSLEER. In DNA form, the CDR3 reads TGCGCCAGCAGCCAAGTTGGTGCGGGAGGAGAGACCCAGTACTTC. It yields the protein CASSQVGAGGETQYF.

A few counts support this clonotype. This rearrangement joins TRBV20-1 to TRBJ2-1, with D possibly matching TRBD1 (6 bases). V was trimmed by 6 bases and J by 7 bases, leaving 16 bases between them. Germline V gives CDR1 DFQATT, CDR2 SNEGSKA (reference sequence). The CDR3 spans 13 residues. The CDR3 region is CSAGGQGNNEQFF. DNA of the CDR3: TGCAGTGCCGGCGGGCAGGGGAATAATGAGCAGTTCTTC.

This clonotype occurred many times. The chain links TRBV6-1 to TRBJ2-1, with D uncertain. The CDR3 runs 14 residues. Between the trimmed V and J ends, which lost 6 bases and 5 bases, there was a span of 14 bases. Germline values: CDR1 MNHNS, CDR2 SASEGT. CDR3: CASRTSLAHNEQFF. The CDR3 nucleotides read TGTGCCAGCAGGACGAGTCTCGCGCACAATGAGCAGTTCTTC.

The chain couples TRBV9 to TRBJ1-2; D remains unclear. The CDR3 runs to 13 residues. Per the germline V gene, CDR1 is SGDLS and CDR2 is YYNGEE. V was clipped by 2 bases and J by 8 bases, with 13 bases between them. The CDR3 region has the DNA TGTGCCAGCAGCGTTCGGGGAAGTGAGGGCTACACCTTC. Its translation is CASSVRGSEGYTF.

The chain carries TRBV5-5 and TRBJ2-7, with 7 bases lining up with TRBD2. Germline CDR1 SGHKS, CDR2 YYEKEE (reference sequence). Trimming took 1 base from V and 4 from J; bases not matched to a gene: 8. This CDR3 spans 15 amino acids. The CDR3 protein is CASSLWGGRIYEQYF. The CDR3 bases are TGTGCCAGCAGCTTGTGGGGCGGGAGAATTTACGAGCAGTACTTC. Full variable domain (rest looked up from reference TRBV5-5 and TRBJ2-7): DAGVTQSPTHLIKTRGQQVTLRCSPISGHKSVSWYQQVLGQGPQFIFQYYEKEERGRGNFPDRFSARQFPNYSSELNVNALLLGDSALYLCASSLWGGRIYEQYFGPGTRLTVT.

This clonotype showed up just a few times. This chain connects TRBV12-5 to TRBJ1-6; no clear D. The CDR3 consists of 13 residues. CDR1 and CDR2 (germline): LGHNT, FRNRAP. Trimming removed 5 bases from V and 7 bases from J, with 9 bases in between. CDR3 DNA: TGTGCTAGTGGTGTGGCCCCAAATTCACCCCTCCACTTT. Its protein product is CASGVAPNSPLHF.

There are many counts of this clonotype. The CDR3 sequence: CASSLDRVSTEAFF. The CDR3 DNA is TGCGCCAGCAGCTTGGACAGGGTCAGCACTGAAGCTTTCTTT. This sequence joins TRBV5-1 and TRBJ1-1; a possible D gene is TRBD1 (6 bases). This CDR3 has 14 amino acids. V was clipped by 0 bases and J by 4 bases, with 10 bases between them. Germline lookup yields CDR1 SGHRS and CDR2 YFSETQ.

This clonotype appeared a few times. The chain uses TRBV5-1 and TRBJ2-2; D possibly matches TRBD1 or TRBD2 (6 bases each). The CDR3 has 15 residues. Trimming left V 4 bases short and J 0 bases short, with 10 bases between. Per the germline V gene, CDR1 is SGHRS and CDR2 is YFSETQ. The CDR3 here is CASSPGAANTGELFF. The DNA for the CDR3 is TGCGCCAGCAGCCCGGGGGCAGCGAACACCGGGGAGCTGTTTTTT.

This clonotype occurred many times. This rearrangement joins TRBV5-1 to TRBJ2-7; 12 bases are a match to TRBD2. CDR1 and CDR2 (germline): SGHRS, YFSETQ. This CDR3 has 15 residues. The V and J ends lost 4 bases and 4 bases, in that order; junction bases with no gene match: 6. The CDR3 sequence is CASSPRTSGTYEQYF. CDR3 DNA: TGCGCCAGCAGCCCAAGGACTAGCGGGACGTACGAGCAGTACTTC.

The V call is TRBV3-1, the J call TRBJ2-2; D remains ambiguous. CDR3 size: 15 residues. The germline gives CDR1 LGHDT, CDR2 YNNKEL (reference sequence). V gave up 2 bases and J gave up 0 bases, with 7 bases separating them. CDR3 region: CASSQKGANTGELFF. In DNA, the CDR3 is TGTGCCAGCAGCCAAAAGGGTGCGAACACCGGGGAGCTGTTTTTT.

Only a few counts were recorded for this clonotype. The J gene is TRBJ2-3, the V gene TRBV5-1, with 11 bases matching TRBD2. Losses at the gene ends were 4 bases for V and 5 bases for J; bases not matched to a gene: 6. CDR1 is SGHRS and CDR2 is YFSETQ in the germline V gene. The CDR3 totals 15 residues. CDR3 nucleotides: TGCGCCAGCAGCACTAGCGGGAGTTTAAGAGATACGCAGTATTTT. Protein product: CASSTSGSLRDTQYF.

At least ten counts were recorded for this clonotype. The chain recombines TRBV29-1 with TRBJ2-3; no reliable D call. V gave up 8 bases and J gave up 2 bases, with 14 bases separating them. Looked up from germline, CDR1 is SQVTM and CDR2 is ANQGSEA. The CDR3 consists of 13 residues. In nucleotides, the CDR3 is TGCAGCTCTCTTTGGCGGAACACAGATACGCAGTATTTT. Its protein product is CSSLWRNTDTQYF.

In this sample, this clonotype turned up a few times. This chain connects TRBV5-1 to TRBJ2-2; 7 bases are shared with TRBD2. Germline-derived CDR1 and CDR2 are SGHRS and YFSETQ. The CDR3 length is 18 residues. After removal of 0 bases from V and 1 base from J, the junction contained 9 bases not matched to a gene. As DNA, the CDR3 is TGCGCCAGCAGCTTGGTTTACAGAGCGGGATGGAACACCGGGGAGCTGTTTTTT. This codes for CASSLVYRAGWNTGELFF.

This clonotype was seen more than once but under ten times. This sequence joins TRBV20-1 and TRBJ2-1, with 7 bases fitting TRBD2. V lost 5 bases and J lost 6; bases outside the gene matches: 7. CDR3 length: 13 amino acids. Germline assignment: CDR1 DFQATT and CDR2 SNEGSKA (reference sequence). CDR3 nucleotide sequence: TGCAGTGCTCCTGGGGGGGGGATCAATGAGCAGTTCTTC. Translated, it gives CSAPGGGINEQFF.

This chain uses TRBV10-3 with TRBJ2-7; D is possibly TRBD1 or TRBD2 (5 bases each). CDR3 length equals 14 residues. Per germline, CDR1 ENHRY and CDR2 SYGVKD. V was cut by 10 bases and J by 5 bases, with 21 bases left in between. DNA of the CDR3: TGTGCCACCGGGGTAGGGGCAACTTTGGACGAGCAGTACTTC. It translates to CATGVGATLDEQYF.

This clonotype was found a few times. The chain joins TRBV20-1 to TRBJ2-3; D remains unclear. CDR1 is DFQATT and CDR2 is SNEGSKA in the germline V gene (reference sequence). The ends were cut back, 5 bases at V and 0 bases at J, with 15 bases in the middle. The CDR3 is made up of 15 amino acids. The CDR3 coding sequence is TGCAGTGCTCCGGACCCTAGGGAAAGCACAGATACGCAGTATTTT. Protein sequence: CSAPDPRESTDTQYF.

This clonotype was seen more than once but under ten times. The rearrangement uses TRBV10-3 and TRBJ1-5; D uncertain. Germline-derived CDR1 and CDR2 are ENHRY and SYGVKD. The CDR3 has 12 amino acids. Between the trimmed V and J ends, which lost 6 bases and 3 bases, there was a span of 6 bases. In DNA form, the CDR3 reads TGTGCCATCAGGACCGACAATCAGCCCCAGCATTTT. Translated, it gives CAIRTDNQPQHF.

V is TRBV20-1 and J is TRBJ1-6, with unresolved D. The germline gives CDR1 DFQATT, CDR2 SNEGSKA (reference sequence). Trimming removed 1 base from V and 4 bases from J, with 8 bases in between. This CDR3 contains 14 residues. In nucleotides, the CDR3 is TGCAGTGCTAGAGTGGGGTTGTATAATTCACCCCTCCACTTT. Protein product: CSARVGLYNSPLHF.

The chain recombines TRBV9 with TRBJ1-1; no clear D. This CDR3 has 13 residues. V lost 2 bases and J lost 4, with 9 bases in between. Germline V gives CDR1 SGDLS, CDR2 YYNGEE. The CDR3 protein is CASSVEHSTEAFF. In nucleotides, the CDR3 is TGTGCCAGCAGCGTTGAACATTCCACTGAAGCTTTCTTT.

This clonotype occurred many times. This chain joins TRBV20-1 and TRBJ1-2, with a weak D call TRBD1 (6 bases). The CDR3 consists of 13 residues. V shed 6 bases and J shed 5 bases, with 16 bases lying between them. Germline assignment: CDR1 DFQATT and CDR2 SNEGSKA (reference sequence). The CDR3 DNA reads TGCAGTGCCAACAGGGAAGGGAGATATGGCTACACCTTC. Translating gives CSANREGRYGYTF.